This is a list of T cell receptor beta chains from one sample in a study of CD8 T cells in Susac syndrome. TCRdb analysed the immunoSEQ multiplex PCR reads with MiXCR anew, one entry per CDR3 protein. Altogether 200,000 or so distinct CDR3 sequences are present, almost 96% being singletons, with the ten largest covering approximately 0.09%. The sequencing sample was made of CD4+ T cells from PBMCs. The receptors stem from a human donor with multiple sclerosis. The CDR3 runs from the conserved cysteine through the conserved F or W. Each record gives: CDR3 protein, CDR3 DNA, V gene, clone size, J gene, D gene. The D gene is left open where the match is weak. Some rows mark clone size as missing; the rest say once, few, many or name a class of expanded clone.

CDR3: CASGRGFSYNEQFF
DNA: TGTGCCAGCGGAAGGGGGTTCTCCTACAATGAGCAGTTCTTC
V: TRBV6-5
size: NA
J: TRBJ2-1
D: NA

CDR3: CAWSSGTGNQPQHF
DNA: TGTGCCTGGAGTTCCGGGACAGGCAATCAGCCCCAGCATTTT
V: TRBV30
size: NA
J: TRBJ1-5
D: TRBD1

CDR3: CASSPSTGLRLDTQYF
DNA: TGTGCCAGCAGTCCATCTACCGGGCTGAGGTTAGATACGCAGTATTTT
V: TRBV28
size: NA
J: TRBJ2-3
D: NA

CDR3: CASSQDRARGYTF
DNA: TGTGCCAGCAGCCAAGACAGGGCTAGGGGCTACACCTTC
V: TRBV9
size: few
J: TRBJ1-2
D: TRBD1

CDR3: CASSRRLASEQYF
DNA: TGTGCCAGCAGTCGTCGACTAGCCTCCGAGCAGTACTTC
V: TRBV28
size: NA
J: TRBJ2-7
D: TRBD2

CDR3: CASSLGALAKNIQYF
DNA: TGTGCCAGCAGTTTGGGCGCGTTGGCCAAAAACATTCAGTACTTC
V: TRBV27
size: NA
J: TRBJ2-4
D: NA

CDR3: CSALSGTGRETQYF
DNA: TGCAGTGCTCTATCCGGGACAGGGCGAGAGACCCAGTACTTC
V: TRBV20-1
size: NA
J: TRBJ2-5
D: TRBD1

CDR3: CAWSGQGSQPQHF
DNA: TGTGCCTGGAGTGGACAGGGGTCTCAGCCCCAGCATTTT
V: TRBV30
size: NA
J: TRBJ1-5
D: TRBD1

CDR3: CASSLYTGQETQYF
DNA: TGTGCCAGCAGCTTGTATACGGGCCAAGAGACCCAGTACTTC
V: TRBV5-6
size: NA
J: TRBJ2-5
D: NA

CDR3: CASSRNQPGDGYTF
DNA: TGCGCCAGCAGCAGAAATCAACCAGGCGATGGCTACACCTTC
V: TRBV5-1
size: NA
J: TRBJ1-2
D: NA

CDR3: CASSLTGTWGELFF
DNA: TGTGCCAGCAGCTTAACGGGGACTTGGGGGGAGCTGTTTTTT
V: TRBV7-3
size: NA
J: TRBJ2-2
D: NA

CDR3: CASSQDWAGHSYGYTF
DNA: TGTGCCAGCAGCCAAGATTGGGCAGGCCATAGCTATGGCTACACCTTC
V: TRBV3-1
size: NA
J: TRBJ1-2
D: NA

CDR3: CATSRDRWGETQYF
DNA: TGTGCCACCAGCAGAGATCGGTGGGGAGAGACCCAGTACTTC
V: TRBV15
size: NA
J: TRBJ2-5
D: NA

CDR3: CAWERLAGFRELFF
DNA: TGTGCCTGGGAGAGACTAGCGGGGTTCCGGGAGCTGTTTTTT
V: TRBV30
size: NA
J: TRBJ2-2
D: TRBD2

CDR3: CASRVGVTGGYGYTF
DNA: TGTGCCAGCAGGGTGGGGGTGACCGGCGGCTATGGCTACACCTTC
V: TRBV12-3/TRBV12-4
size: NA
J: TRBJ1-2
D: NA

CDR3: CASSQEGPPGETQYF
DNA: TGCGCCAGCAGCCAAGAGGGCCCCCCGGGTGAGACCCAGTACTTC
V: TRBV4-3
size: once
J: TRBJ2-5
D: NA

CDR3: CASSQGIVQPQHF
DNA: TGCGCCAGCAGCCAAGGGATAGTCCAACCCCAGCATTTT
V: TRBV4-1
size: once
J: TRBJ1-5
D: NA

CDR3: CAWSEMSGNTIYF
DNA: TGTGCCTGGAGTGAAATGAGTGGAAACACCATATATTTT
V: TRBV30
size: NA
J: TRBJ1-3
D: NA

CDR3: CSAWRGAGYEQYF
DNA: TGCAGTGCTTGGCGGGGGGCCGGCTACGAGCAGTACTTC
V: TRBV20-1
size: once
J: TRBJ2-7
D: TRBD2

CDR3: CSARVERVSSYNSPLHF
DNA: TGCAGTGCTAGAGTGGAAAGGGTTAGCTCCTATAATTCACCCCTCCACTTT
V: TRBV20-1
size: NA
J: TRBJ1-6
D: NA

CDR3: CSARGWNLGSYEQYF
DNA: TGCAGTGCTAGAGGATGGAATCTGGGGTCCTACGAGCAGTACTTC
V: TRBV20-1
size: NA
J: TRBJ2-7
D: NA

CDR3: CASTPGTGGVGGYTF
DNA: TGTGCCAGCACCCCAGGGACAGGGGGTGTAGGTGGCTACACCTTC
V: TRBV12-3/TRBV12-4
size: NA
J: TRBJ1-2
D: TRBD1

CDR3: CASRDSPLSYEQYF
DNA: TGTGCCAGCAGGGACAGCCCCTTATCCTACGAGCAGTACTTC
V: TRBV2
size: NA
J: TRBJ2-7
D: NA

CDR3: CASRELQGRFEKLFF
DNA: TGTGCCAGCAGGGAACTTCAAGGGCGATTCGAAAAACTGTTTTTT
V: TRBV2
size: NA
J: TRBJ1-4
D: NA

CDR3: CASSVGLGNYGYTF
DNA: TGTGCCAGCAGCGTAGGGTTAGGGAACTATGGCTACACCTTC
V: TRBV9
size: few
J: TRBJ1-2
D: NA

CDR3: CASSPRTDTQFF
DNA: TGTGCCAGCTCACCACGGACAGATACGCAGTTCTTC
V: TRBV18
size: NA
J: TRBJ2-1
D: NA

CDR3: CASSQEVRARNTEAFF
DNA: TGTGCCAGCAGCCAAGAGGTCCGGGCGAGAAACACTGAAGCTTTCTTT
V: TRBV4-2
size: NA
J: TRBJ1-1
D: NA

CDR3: CASSQGLDTDTQYF
DNA: TGTGCCAGCAGCCAGGGACTCGACACAGATACGCAGTATTTT
V: TRBV3-1
size: once
J: TRBJ2-3
D: NA

CDR3: CASSLAGQGYSNQPQHF
DNA: TGTGCCAGCAGCTTAGCCGGACAGGGGTATAGCAATCAGCCCCAGCATTTT
V: TRBV7-9
size: NA
J: TRBJ1-5
D: TRBD1

CDR3: CASSPSGARGYTF
DNA: TGTGCCAGCAGCCCCTCCGGGGCAAGGGGCTACACCTTC
V: TRBV3-1
size: NA
J: TRBJ1-2
D: NA

CDR3: CASSSQGEGPQHF
DNA: TGCGCCAGCAGCTCGCAGGGAGAGGGGCCCCAGCATTTT
V: TRBV5-1
size: NA
J: TRBJ1-5
D: NA

CDR3: CASSHGHEQYF
DNA: TGTGCCAGCAGCCATGGGCACGAGCAGTACTTC
V: TRBV3-1
size: NA
J: TRBJ2-7
D: NA

CDR3: CASSVDGGSYGYTF
DNA: TGTGCCAGCAGCGTAGACGGGGGGTCCTATGGCTACACCTTC
V: TRBV9
size: NA
J: TRBJ1-2
D: NA

CDR3: CASSQQDTQYF
DNA: TGTGCCAGCAGTCAACAGGATACGCAGTATTTT
V: TRBV27
size: NA
J: TRBJ2-3
D: NA

CDR3: CSALRGGGYGYTF
DNA: TGCAGTGCCCTGCGGGGGGGCGGCTATGGCTACACCTTC
V: TRBV20-1
size: NA
J: TRBJ1-2
D: NA

CDR3: CSVSDRNNQPQHF
DNA: TGCAGCGTCTCAGACAGGAACAATCAGCCCCAGCATTTT
V: TRBV29-1
size: NA
J: TRBJ1-5
D: NA

CDR3: CASSLVLGGEQYF
DNA: TGCGCCAGCAGCTTGGTGTTAGGGGGCGAGCAGTACTTC
V: TRBV5-1
size: NA
J: TRBJ2-7
D: NA

CDR3: CSARRGVETQYF
DNA: TGCAGTGCTAGAAGAGGGGTCGAGACCCAGTACTTC
V: TRBV20-1
size: NA
J: TRBJ2-5
D: NA

CDR3: CSVKNTDTQYF
DNA: TGCAGCGTTAAAAACACAGATACGCAGTATTTT
V: TRBV29-1
size: NA
J: TRBJ2-3
D: NA

CDR3: CASSERQGTNEKLFF
DNA: TGTGCCAGCAGCGAGCGACAGGGGACTAATGAAAAACTGTTTTTT
V: TRBV9
size: NA
J: TRBJ1-4
D: TRBD1

CDR3: CASSQDAESPLHF
DNA: TGCGCCAGCAGCCAAGATGCGGAGTCACCCCTCCACTTT
V: TRBV4-3
size: NA
J: TRBJ1-6
D: NA

CDR3: CSAEIVDEQFF
DNA: TGCAGTGCTGAGATAGTGGATGAGCAGTTCTTC
V: TRBV20-1
size: NA
J: TRBJ2-1
D: NA

CDR3: CSASGRGGGTDTQYF
DNA: TGCAGTGCTAGCGGTCGGGGGGGAGGCACAGATACGCAGTATTTT
V: TRBV20-1
size: once
J: TRBJ2-3
D: TRBD2

CDR3: CASSLDGGPGETQYF
DNA: TGTGCCAGCAGCTTAGACGGGGGGCCGGGAGAGACCCAGTACTTC
V: TRBV7-2
size: few
J: TRBJ2-5
D: NA

CDR3: CASSPRQGAASELTEAFF
DNA: TGCGCCAGCAGCCCGCGACAGGGGGCCGCTTCGGAGCTCACTGAAGCTTTCTTT
V: TRBV5-1
size: NA
J: TRBJ1-1
D: TRBD1

CDR3: CASSLKGTAPYTF
DNA: TGTGCCAGCAGCTTGAAGGGAACGGCTCCCTACACCTTC
V: TRBV7-2
size: NA
J: TRBJ1-2
D: NA

CDR3: CASSLASGTLSGKLFF
DNA: TGTGCCAGCAGCTTAGCCTCCGGGACTCTCTCGGGAAAACTGTTTTTT
V: TRBV7-9
size: NA
J: TRBJ1-4
D: NA

CDR3: CASSLKSAQETQYF
DNA: TGTGCCAGCAGTTTAAAGTCAGCCCAAGAGACCCAGTACTTC
V: TRBV27
size: NA
J: TRBJ2-5
D: NA

CDR3: CASSSYKGITDTQYF
DNA: TGTGCCAGCAGCTCCTATAAGGGGATCACAGATACGCAGTATTTT
V: TRBV7-6
size: NA
J: TRBJ2-3
D: NA

CDR3: CSAGRPSGEKLFF
DNA: TGCAGCGCGGGGCGGCCTAGTGGTGAAAAACTGTTTTTT
V: TRBV20-1
size: NA
J: TRBJ1-4
D: NA

CDR3: CASSQDRETGELFF
DNA: TGCGCCAGCAGCCAAGACAGGGAGACCGGGGAGCTGTTTTTT
V: TRBV4-1
size: NA
J: TRBJ2-2
D: NA

CDR3: CSARVGLVQETQYF
DNA: TGCAGTGCTAGAGTGGGACTAGTGCAAGAGACCCAGTACTTC
V: TRBV20-1
size: NA
J: TRBJ2-5
D: TRBD2

CDR3: CAWTPLGGGWYQETQYF
DNA: TGTGCCTGGACGCCGCTTGGCGGGGGCTGGTACCAAGAGACCCAGTACTTC
V: TRBV30
size: NA
J: TRBJ2-5
D: NA